These 28 T cell receptor beta chains came from one sample sequenced in a study of T cell responses to AZD1222 COVID-19 vaccine (dated by TCRdb to about 2021). Libraries were constructed by the immunoSEQ multiplex PCR assay. This immuneACCESS table, as held by TCRdb, lists in-frame sequences with V and J called but not all clones. Of the missing ones, under half trace to an unresolved V gene in checked studies; the others have no known cause. This sample comprises 85,000 to 100,000 clones, approximately 80% of them detected only once. More than 20% of the sample rests with the top ten. This sample's time point label indicates: baseline before first vaccination. The input for sequencing was peripheral blood, taken on day 0 of AZD1222 vaccination. These TCRs come from an adult in good health.

This clone showed up just a few times. The chain carries TRBV24-1 and TRBJ1-1; TRBD1 matches 8 bases. The V segment lost 2 bases and the J segment 1 base; nucleotides outside the gene matches: 8. The CDR3 totals 17 residues. Germline V gene lookup returns CDR1 KGHDR and CDR2 SFDVKD. The CDR3 DNA reads as TGTGCCACCAGTGATTCTGGGGCAGGGGGCGAGAACACTGAAGCTTTCTTT. It specifies CATSDSGAGGENTEAFF.

The chain uses TRBV7-9 and TRBJ2-7, with a tentative D call TRBD1 (6 bases). V dropped 2 bases and J dropped 6 bases, with 11 bases sitting between them. Germline V gives CDR1 SEHNR, CDR2 FQNEAQ (reference sequence). This CDR3 region has 13 residues. This CDR3 reads CASSLFAGVEQYF. The CDR3 DNA reads TGTGCCAGCAGCTTATTTGCAGGGGTCGAGCAGTACTTC. Full variable domain (remainder filled in from reference TRBV7-9 and TRBJ2-7): DTGVSQNPRHKITKRGQNVTFRCDPISEHNRLYWYRQTLGQGPEFLTYFQNEAQLEKSRLLSDRFSAERPKGSFSTLEIQRTEQGDSAMYLCASSLFAGVEQYFGPGTRLTVT.

The chain joins TRBV12-3 or TRBV12-4 to TRBJ2-1; 8 positions match TRBD1. The CDR3 has 11 residues. J was trimmed by 12 bases and V by 6 bases; bases with no gene match: 4. CDR3 DNA: TGTGCCAGCAGCCTTGGGACAGGGCAGTTCTTC. This sequence encodes CASSLGTGQFF.

The chain has TRBV7-2 and TRBJ2-1; D is perhaps TRBD1 (6 bases). The V and J ends lost 4 bases and 0 bases respectively, with 19 bases between them. This CDR3 spans 18 amino acids. Germline values: CDR1 SGHTA, CDR2 FQGNSA. CDR3 nucleotide sequence: TGTGCCAGCAGCTCCAGGGGAACCGGGCGGAGCTCCTACAATGAGCAGTTCTTC. This encodes CASSSRGTGRSSYNEQFF. The full variable domain, rest sourced from reference TRBV7-2 and TRBJ2-1, is GAGVSQSPSNKVTEKGKDVELRCDPISGHTALYWYRQSLGQGLEFLIYFQGNSAPDKSGLPSDRFSAERTGGSVSTLTIQRTQQEDSAVYLCASSSRGTGRSSYNEQFFGPGTRLTVL.

The rearrangement joins TRBV19 to TRBJ2-1, with D maybe TRBD1 (6 bases). Germline V lookup: CDR1 LNHDA, CDR2 SQIVND (reference sequence). CDR3 size: 15 residues. V was cut by 5 bases and J by 4 bases, with 15 bases left in between. Here the CDR3 reads CASSPRDKGYNEQFF. The CDR3 bases are TGTGCCAGTAGTCCCAGGGACAAAGGATACAATGAGCAGTTCTTC.

This clone appeared a few times. The chain combines TRBV7-9 with TRBJ1-6, with TRBD1 as a possible D gene (6 bases). CDR3 length: 14 residues. Deletions cut 6 bases from V and 4 bases from J, with 10 bases between. Germline assignment: CDR1 SEHNR and CDR2 FQNEAQ (reference sequence). Here the CDR3 DNA reads TGTGCCAGCAGACCGGGACAATATAATTCACCCCTCCACTTT. Translation gives CASRPGQYNSPLHF.

The gene calls are TRBV5-1 and TRBJ1-3; a weak D match, TRBD1 (5 bases). The germline CDR1 and CDR2 sequences are SGHRS and YFSETQ. V was shortened by 1 base and J by 0 bases, with 8 bases between the two germline ends. The CDR3 covers 15 residues. The CDR3 coding sequence is TGCGCCAGCAGCTTGTCGGGACTCTCTGGAAACACCATATATTTT. Translated, it gives CASSLSGLSGNTIYF.

This clone appeared a single time. The V and J genes are TRBV5-1 and TRBJ2-1, with 14 bases matching TRBD2. The V and J ends lost 4 bases and 8 bases, in that order; junction bases with no gene match: 8. The V gene's germline CDR1 is SGHRS and CDR2 YFSETQ. The CDR3 runs 16 residues. CDR3 loop: CASSHGLAGGVDEQFF. In DNA form, the CDR3 reads TGCGCCAGCAGCCACGGACTAGCGGGAGGTGTGGATGAGCAGTTCTTC.

The chain combines TRBV7-9 with TRBJ2-7; D uncertain. Trimming took off 3 bases at V and 3 bases at J, with 6 bases between the two ends. From germline, CDR1 is SEHNR and CDR2 FQNEAQ (reference sequence). CDR3 length equals 12 residues. CDR3 amino acids: CASSLTFYEQYF. The CDR3 bases are TGTGCCAGCAGCTTGACTTTCTACGAGCAGTACTTC.

The V call is TRBV5-1, the J call TRBJ2-3; 9 nucleotides match TRBD1. After removal of 4 bases from V and 5 bases from J, the junction contained 5 bases not matched to a gene. The CDR3 spans 14 residues. CDR1 and CDR2 (germline): SGHRS, YFSETQ. As DNA, the CDR3 is TGCGCCAGCAGCGAGGGGACAGGGCAAGATACGCAGTATTTT. The encoded protein is CASSEGTGQDTQYF.

V gene TRBV30 combines with J gene TRBJ1-3; D unclear. The CDR3 is 14 amino acids. The germline V gene has CDR1 GTSNPN and CDR2 SVGIG (reference sequence). Trimming took off 0 bases at V and 7 bases at J, with 13 bases between the two ends. In nucleotides, the CDR3 is TGTGCCTGGAGTGTAGGTGAAACCGGGAACACCATATATTTT. Residues: CAWSVGETGNTIYF. The full variable domain, its missing parts supplied by reference TRBV30 and TRBJ1-3, is SQTIHQWPATLVQPVGSPLSLECTVEGTSNPNLYWYRQAAGRGLQLLFYSVGIGQISSEVPQNLSASRPQDRQFILSSKKLLLSDSGFYLCAWSVGETGNTIYFGEGSWLTVV.

This clone appeared a few times. The chain joins TRBV29-1 to TRBJ2-5, with TRBD2 identical over 12 bases. V was clipped by 7 bases and J by 13 bases; unmatched bases: 10. CDR1 and CDR2 from the germline V gene are SQVTM and ANQGSEA. The CDR3 runs to 12 residues. For the CDR3, the DNA is TGCAGCGCCGCTGGACTAGCGGGATGGGGGTACTTC. It yields the protein CSAAGLAGWGYF.

The V and J genes are TRBV30 and TRBJ2-7; D may be TRBD1 (6 bases). The CDR3 extends over 14 amino acids. The V and J ends lost 0 bases and 4 bases respectively, with 13 bases between them. Germline CDR1 and CDR2: GTSNPN and SVGIG (reference sequence). For the CDR3, the DNA is TGTGCCTGGAGTGTGTGGCAGGGGCGTTACGAGCAGTACTTC. It translates to CAWSVWQGRYEQYF. Filled out from reference TRBV30 and TRBJ2-7, the complete variable domain reads SQTIHQWPATLVQPVGSPLSLECTVEGTSNPNLYWYRQAAGRGLQLLFYSVGIGQISSEVPQNLSASRPQDRQFILSSKKLLLSDSGFYLCAWSVWQGRYEQYFGPGTRLTVT.

The sample holds a few counts of this clone. The chain employs TRBV18 and TRBJ2-7; D ambiguous. Deletions cut 0 bases from V and 4 bases from J, with 10 bases between. The CDR3 sequence is 14 residues long. Germline lookup yields CDR1 KGHSH and CDR2 LQKENI. CDR3 DNA: TGTGCCAGCTCACCACCAGGGTTCCTTTACGAGCAGTACTTC. Encoded protein: CASSPPGFLYEQYF.

The genes are TRBV3-1 (or the pseudogene TRBV3-2) and TRBJ1-1; D possibly corresponds to TRBD1 (5 bases). V lost 3 bases and J lost 2, with 13 bases in between. Looked up from germline, CDR1 is LGHDT and CDR2 is YNNKEL (reference sequence). The CDR3 spans 15 residues. Written as DNA, the CDR3 is TGTGCCAGCAGCCATGGAGTCAGGGCTAACACTGAAGCTTTCTTT. Translation gives CASSHGVRANTEAFF.

This clone was recorded once. The chain's CDR3 is CASLSGTGEETQYF. CDR3 in DNA: TGTGCCAGCCTATCCGGGACAGGGGAAGAGACCCAGTACTTC. The genes are TRBV2 and TRBJ2-5; 10 nucleotides agree with TRBD1. This CDR3 is built from 14 residues. V lost 8 bases and J lost 3; bases outside the gene matches: 6. Germline CDR1 SNHLY, CDR2 FYNNEI.

The chain recombines TRBV7-8 with TRBJ1-1; TRBD1 might be the D (5 bases). This CDR3 has 13 residues. From germline, CDR1 is SGHVS and CDR2 FQNEAQ. Trimming took 4 bases from V and 4 from J, leaving 10 bases between them. CDR3 nucleotides: TGTGCCAGCAGCTCTAGGAGGGGCACTGAAGCTTTCTTT. Residues: CASSSRRGTEAFF.

The rearrangement links TRBV6-5 to TRBJ2-3; D ambiguous. The length of the CDR3 is 13 residues. Germline CDR1 MNHEY, CDR2 SVGAGI. With 10 bases removed from V and 5 bases from J, the gap between germline ends came to 16 bases. The CDR3 spells CATALDLGDTQYF. In DNA, the CDR3 is TGTGCCACAGCCTTGGATCTTGGAGATACGCAGTATTTT.

The V and J genes are TRBV7-9 and TRBJ2-7; 9 bases line up with TRBD1. V shed 3 bases and J 3 bases; nucleotides not matched to a gene: 3. This CDR3 is built from 14 residues. CDR1 is SEHNR, CDR2 FQNEAQ, per germline (reference sequence). Here the CDR3 reads CASSFGQGIYEQYF. The CDR3 DNA is TGTGCCAGCAGCTTTGGACAGGGGATCTACGAGCAGTACTTC.

This chain links TRBV18 with TRBJ2-7; 10 positions agree with TRBD1. Trimming removed 2 bases from V and 5 bases from J; junction bases left unmatched: 9. The germline V gene has CDR1 KGHSH and CDR2 LQKENI. The CDR3 has 16 amino acids. The CDR3 region is CASSPFQGQGPNEQYF. The CDR3 DNA reads TGTGCCAGCTCACCATTTCAGGGACAGGGGCCCAACGAGCAGTACTTC.

The V and J genes are TRBV10-2 and TRBJ1-1; no definite D call. V was clipped by 3 bases and J by 3 bases, with 11 bases between them. CDR1 and CDR2 (germline): WSHSY, SAAADI. CDR3 size: 14 residues. CDR3 DNA: TGCGCCAGCAGTGACTTGGGCACCGACACTGAAGCTTTCTTT. Its translation is CASSDLGTDTEAFF.

This chain connects TRBV28 to TRBJ2-7; D unclear. V lost 4 bases, J lost 6 bases, and 10 bases lay in between. This CDR3 is 12 amino acids long. Germline assignment: CDR1 MDHEN and CDR2 SYDVKM. CDR3 residues: CASSSLFGEQYF. The CDR3 nucleotides read TGTGCCAGCAGTTCCCTATTTGGCGAGCAGTACTTC.

The sample holds one count of this clone. This chain connects TRBV12-5 to TRBJ2-3, with D uncertain. This CDR3 region has 12 residues. V lost 6 bases and J lost 5, with 9 bases in between. Germline lookup yields CDR1 LGHNT and CDR2 FRNRAP. The CDR3 sequence: CASGGPGDTQYF. The DNA for the CDR3 is TGTGCTAGTGGGGGCCCGGGAGATACGCAGTATTTT.

The chain employs TRBV6-2 or TRBV6-3 and TRBJ2-3; no definite D call. The CDR3 spans 15 residues. V lost 2 bases, J lost 0 bases, and 9 bases lay in between. The germline V gene encodes CDR1 MNHEY and CDR2 SVGEGT. CDR3 nucleotides: TGTGCCAGCAGTTACCCCCAGTCTAGCACAGATACGCAGTATTTT. Residues: CASSYPQSSTDTQYF.

The rearrangement joins TRBV10-3 to TRBJ2-7; the D is unclear. This CDR3 contains 15 residues. Germline values: CDR1 ENHRY, CDR2 SYGVKD. V was trimmed by 3 bases and J by 0 bases, leaving 12 bases between them. As DNA, the CDR3 is TGTGCCATCAGTGATTCCCCTCCGTCCTCCTACGAGCAGTACTTC. It specifies CAISDSPPSSYEQYF.

The chain recombines TRBV10-2 with TRBJ1-2; tentatively, D is TRBD1 (6 bases). Germline V gene data show CDR1 as WSHSY and CDR2 as SAAADI. The CDR3 is 13 residues long. The V end was cut by 10 bases, the J end by 2 bases, with 14 bases between. The CDR3 region is CATRGQLNYGYTF. CDR3 nucleotide sequence: TGCGCCACACGAGGACAGCTAAACTATGGCTACACCTTC.

The V and J genes are TRBV3-1 (or the pseudogene TRBV3-2) and TRBJ2-1; 13 bases are shared with TRBD2. The CDR3 extends over 14 amino acids. Looked up from germline, CDR1 is LGHDT and CDR2 is YNNKEL (reference sequence). The CDR3 DNA reads TGTTCTAGCGGCACTAGCGGGAGGGGGAATGAGCAGTTCTTC. Its protein product is CSSGTSGRGNEQFF.

The rearrangement links TRBV16 to TRBJ2-7; D is possibly TRBD2 (6 bases). Trimming stripped 4 bases from V and 6 bases from J, with 40 bases between. Per germline, CDR1 KGHSY and CDR2 FQNENV. CDR3 length: 22 amino acids. The CDR3 region has the DNA TGTGCCAGCAGCCCCCGAGTGGGAGTAAAGGGACGGCTTAAAATGTTCGGGGGCGAGCAGTACTTC. It yields the protein CASSPRVGVKGRLKMFGGEQYF.